The T cell receptor beta chain described here comes from a study of cytomegalovirus exposure and HLA in healthy donors. CDR1 GTSNPN and CDR2 SVGIG come from the germline V gene (reference sequence). V lost 3 bases and J lost 2, with 16 bases in between. The CDR3 is 15 residues long. Study-level findings and limits: Common viral pathogens were later found to be apparently linked to several of the most significant clusters. TCR beta chains numbering 150 to 200 were designated cytomegalovirus-associated. A reported reduction in N-insertions relative to the roughly 640-donor mean was seen in an Asian-associated ancestry cluster in a later analysis.

For this clone: Its antigen is currently unknown.

The PCR had 60 Vbeta and 13 Jbeta primers. Sequenced by immunoSEQ multiplex PCR; TCRdb stores in-frame clones only, minus some. The sample comprises roughly 200,000 clones, roughly three quarters of which are singletons, and about 2.9% rests with the top ten. Sample: PBMCs. This sequence originates from a male donor in good health and CMV-seronegative. The chain uses TRBV30 and TRBJ1-2; weak D call: TRBD1 (6 bases). CDR3 region: CAWRKGDTQNYGYTF. The CDR3 DNA is TGTGCCTGGAGAAAAGGGGACACCCAAAACTATGGCTACACCTTC.